These 27 T cell receptor beta chains were all obtained from the same sample, sequenced in a study of identifying expanded T cells in peripheral blood. Sequenced by immunoSEQ multiplex PCR; TCRdb stores in-frame clones only, minus some. The sample gives approximately 120,000 clones, around 89% of which show up once; about 8.6% is in the top ten. The sample consisted of blood. The receptor source for this set is a person between 18 and 75 years old in good health.

The rearrangement joins TRBV21-1 to TRBJ2-1; the table's D call TRBD2 went unverified against the DNA. TRBV21-1 is a pseudogene locus. CDR3 size: 15 residues. The CDR3 DNA reads TGTGCCAGCAGCAAATCGCTACTAGCTCCGGGTGGGCAGTTCTTC. Translated, it gives CASSKSLLAPGGQFF.

To note about this clone: Germline is not matched at one junction end, which may reflect a read error. V is TRBV6-1 and J is TRBJ2-7; no firm D call. From germline, CDR1 is MNHNS and CDR2 SASEGT. This CDR3 region has 14 residues. CDR3 DNA sequence: TGTGCCAGCAGCCTAAGCCCTTCCAGGTACGATCAGTACTTC. It encodes CASSLSPSRYDQYF.

The chain combines TRBV19 with TRBJ2-1, with 11 bases matching TRBD2. The CDR3 has 15 amino acids. CDR1 and CDR2 (germline): LNHDA, SQIVND (reference sequence). J lost 8 bases, V lost 9 bases, and 12 bases had no gene match. The CDR3 loop is CASSRTSGFRDEQFF. CDR3 DNA sequence: TGTGCCAGCAGTCGGACTAGCGGGTTCCGGGATGAGCAGTTCTTC.

The table lists this clone with a count of one. This rearrangement joins TRBV29-1 to TRBJ1-4; D call uncertain. The V end was cut by 4 bases, the J end by 3 bases, with 9 bases between. Germline lookup yields CDR1 SQVTM and CDR2 ANQGSEA. The CDR3 contains 13 residues. CDR3 coding DNA: TGCAGCGTTGGCCGGGATCCTAATGAAAAACTGTTTTTT. It yields the protein CSVGRDPNEKLFF.

J is TRBJ2-7 and V is TRBV10-2; D is possibly TRBD2 (6 bases). Deletions cut 8 bases from V and 4 bases from J, with 18 bases between. Germline V gene sequence: CDR1 WSHSY, CDR2 SAAADI. CDR3 size: 14 residues. The CDR3 sequence: CASLLRTNDYEQYF. CDR3 bases: TGCGCCAGCTTGCTACGGACTAACGATTACGAGCAGTACTTC.

This chain connects TRBV19 to TRBJ1-5; D remains unclear. Deletions cut 4 bases from V and 4 bases from J, with 5 bases between. The CDR3 contains 12 residues. Germline assignment: CDR1 LNHDA and CDR2 SQIVND (reference sequence). The chain's CDR3 is CASSNTNQPQHF. Written as DNA, the CDR3 is TGTGCCAGTAGTAATACAAATCAGCCCCAGCATTTT.

The rearrangement links TRBV10-1 to TRBJ2-1; 12 bases agree with TRBD2. The germline V gene has CDR1 WNHNN and CDR2 SYGVQD (reference sequence). The CDR3 is 17 residues long. The V segment lost 4 bases and the J segment 10 bases; nucleotides outside the gene matches: 14. The CDR3 DNA follows: TGCGCCAGCAGTGCCTCACAGGGGCTAGCGGGAGGGTTCGAGCAGTTCTTC. Amino acid sequence: CASSASQGLAGGFEQFF.

The V gene is TRBV5-5, the J gene TRBJ2-7; D might be TRBD2 (5 bases). The V gene lost 4 bases and the J gene lost 3 bases, with 17 bases spanning the gap. The CDR3 is 15 residues long. CDR1 is SGHKS, CDR2 YYEKEE, per germline (reference sequence). In DNA form, the CDR3 reads TGTGCCAGCAGCACGGGAAATGACGGTATCTACGAGCAGTACTTC. It codes for CASSTGNDGIYEQYF.

The chain is built from TRBV6-5 and TRBJ1-1; 10 nucleotides agree with TRBD1. The CDR3 is 15 amino acids. Germline trimming cut 4 bases from V and 4 bases from J; bases unmatched to any gene: 6. The germline V gene encodes CDR1 MNHEY and CDR2 SVGAGI. The CDR3: CASSSGTGESTEAFF. For the CDR3, the DNA is TGTGCCAGCAGTTCCGGGACAGGGGAGTCCACTGAAGCTTTCTTT.

CDR3 in amino acids: CASSLVETGGGDEQFF. CDR3 in DNA: TGCGCCAGCAGCTTGGTAGAGACAGGGGGTGGGGATGAGCAGTTCTTC. The genes are TRBV5-1 and TRBJ2-1; 9 bases agree with TRBD1. The CDR3 consists of 16 residues. Unmatched junction bases numbered 9, after V lost 0 bases and J lost 8 bases. The germline V gene encodes CDR1 SGHRS and CDR2 YFSETQ.

J is TRBJ2-1 and V is TRBV6-5; 10 bases line up with TRBD2. Trimming removed 2 bases from V and 9 bases from J; junction bases left unmatched: 7. CDR1 is MNHEY, CDR2 SVGAGI, per germline. The CDR3 covers 15 residues. DNA for the CDR3: TGTGCCAGCAGTTACCGAGTAGCGGGAGGAAGTGAGCAGTTCTTC. This codes for CASSYRVAGGSEQFF.

V usage is TRBV30 and J usage is TRBJ2-2; D not resolved. Trimming took off 2 bases at V and 7 bases at J, with 11 bases between the two ends. CDR1 and CDR2 (germline): GTSNPN, SVGIG (reference sequence). The length of the CDR3 is 13 residues. For the CDR3, the DNA is TGTGCCTGGAGTAGATTATCTGGCGGGGAGCTGTTTTTT. This translates into CAWSRLSGGELFF. The whole variable domain, filled in from reference TRBV30 and TRBJ2-2, reads SQTIHQWPATLVQPVGSPLSLECTVEGTSNPNLYWYRQAAGRGLQLLFYSVGIGQISSEVPQNLSASRPQDRQFILSSKKLLLSDSGFYLCAWSRLSGGELFFGEGSRLTVL.

V gene TRBV18 combines with J gene TRBJ1-2, with TRBD1 matching 9 bases. The CDR3 consists of 13 residues. Looked up from germline, CDR1 is KGHSH and CDR2 is LQKENI. V shed 8 bases and J 4 bases; nucleotides not matched to a gene: 5. The CDR3 DNA follows: TGTGCCAGCGGGACAGGGCGGATCTATGGCTACACCTTC. This gives the protein CASGTGRIYGYTF.

The genes are TRBV7-3 and TRBJ2-1; 11 bases map to TRBD2. From germline, CDR1 is SGHTA and CDR2 FQGTGA. The CDR3 is 16 residues long. Losses at the gene ends were 0 bases for V and 9 bases for J; bases not matched to a gene: 7. This CDR3 is CASSLTSLAGGGEQFF. The CDR3 nucleotides read TGTGCCAGCAGCTTAACTTCTCTAGCGGGGGGAGGTGAGCAGTTCTTC.

This chain connects TRBV9 to TRBJ2-3; D assignment may be TRBD1 or TRBD2 (5 bases each). V lost 7 bases and J lost 1, with 13 bases in between. Germline V gives CDR1 SGDLS, CDR2 YYNGEE. This CDR3 spans 14 amino acids. CDR3 in DNA: TGTGCCAGCGCAGAGGGGCCCCGCACAGATACGCAGTATTTT. Its protein product is CASAEGPRTDTQYF.

V gene TRBV4-3 combines with J gene TRBJ2-7; perhaps TRBD1 as D (6 bases). The V end was cut by 0 bases, the J end by 2 bases, with 11 bases between. The length of the CDR3 is 15 residues. Germline V lookup: CDR1 LGHNA, CDR2 YSLEER. The CDR3 region is CASSQEGGPTYEQYF. The DNA of the CDR3 is TGCGCCAGCAGCCAAGAAGGGGGACCAACCTACGAGCAGTACTTC.

The rearrangement uses TRBV28 and TRBJ1-5; 7 bases are a match to TRBD1. CDR1 is MDHEN and CDR2 is SYDVKM in the germline V gene. The CDR3 loop spans 18 amino acids. V trimming: 7 bases; J trimming: 4 bases; junction bases outside the gene matches: 19. CDR3: CASIEGQATPNPNQPQHF. In DNA form, the CDR3 reads TGTGCCAGCATCGAAGGACAGGCCACTCCAAATCCTAATCAGCCCCAGCATTTT.

The chain recombines TRBV27 with TRBJ2-3; 12 bases map to TRBD2. This CDR3 spans 15 amino acids. CDR1 MNHEY and CDR2 SMNVEV come from the germline V gene (reference sequence). The J segment lost 6 bases and the V segment lost 5 bases, leaving 6 bases of the junction unmatched. CDR3 loop: CASSTTSGGIDTQYF. CDR3 nucleotides: TGTGCCAGCAGTACGACTAGCGGGGGAATCGATACGCAGTATTTT.

CDR3 loop: CASSDRQARNQPQHF. The CDR3 region has the DNA TGTGCCAGCAGCGACCGACAGGCGCGCAATCAGCCCCAGCATTTT. The chain uses TRBV21-1 and TRBJ1-5; no DNA check was done on the table's D call, TRBD1. TRBV21-1 is flagged as a pseudogene. The CDR3 has 15 residues.

This sequence joins TRBV6-5 and TRBJ1-3, with D hard to call. This CDR3 contains 13 residues. Deletions cut 2 bases from V and 3 bases from J, with 5 bases between. CDR1 and CDR2 (germline): MNHEY, SVGAGI. The DNA of the CDR3 is TGTGCCAGCAGTTACCGGAATGGAAACACCATATATTTT. Translation gives CASSYRNGNTIYF.

The chain is built from TRBV7-7 and TRBJ2-2, with D unclear. V lost 5 bases and J 5 bases, leaving 12 bases between the germline ends. The CDR3 loop spans 14 amino acids. Germline V gives CDR1 SSHAT, CDR2 FNYEAQ (reference sequence). The CDR3 spells CASSVGTSTGELFF. The DNA for the CDR3 is TGTGCCAGCAGCGTGGGAACATCGACCGGGGAGCTGTTTTTT.

There are a few counts of this clone. The rearrangement links TRBV10-3 to TRBJ2-1; 9 bases are a match to TRBD2. V was pared by 4 bases and J by 2 bases, with 6 bases of the junction left unmatched. The CDR3 contains 16 residues. Germline V gene data show CDR1 as ENHRY and CDR2 as SYGVKD. This chain's CDR3 is CAISGTPSGTYNEQFF. As DNA, the CDR3 is TGTGCCATCAGTGGAACTCCTAGCGGGACCTACAATGAGCAGTTCTTC.

This clone came up a few times. J is TRBJ2-7 and V is TRBV7-9; 12 bases match TRBD2. The germline V gene has CDR1 SEHNR and CDR2 FQNEAQ (reference sequence). CDR3 length: 15 residues. V lost 5 bases and J lost 4; bases outside the gene matches: 6. The CDR3 here is CASSPTSGRIYEQYF. CDR3 bases: TGTGCCAGCAGCCCGACTAGCGGGAGAATTTACGAGCAGTACTTC. The full variable domain, with the rest looked up from reference TRBV7-9 and TRBJ2-7, is DTGVSQNPRHKITKRGQNVTFRCDPISEHNRLYWYRQTLGQGPEFLTYFQNEAQLEKSRLLSDRFSAERPKGSFSTLEIQRTEQGDSAMYLCASSPTSGRIYEQYFGPGTRLTVT.

V is TRBV19 and J is TRBJ2-6; D is unresolved. Germline V gene sequence: CDR1 LNHDA, CDR2 SQIVND (reference sequence). Trimming shortened V by 1 base and J by 0 bases, and 7 bases separated the two germline ends. The CDR3 sequence is 16 residues long. This CDR3 reads CASSIGQNSGANVLTF. The DNA for the CDR3 is TGTGCCAGTAGTATAGGGCAGAACTCTGGGGCCAACGTCCTGACTTTC.

This clone turned up a few times. The CDR3 DNA reads TGTGCCTCAGTCCCTCAAACGAACACTGAAGCTTTCTTT. This translates into CASVPQTNTEAFF. This chain connects TRBV30 to TRBJ1-1; D is unresolved. The CDR3 extends over 13 amino acids. CDR1 GTSNPN and CDR2 SVGIG come from the germline V gene (reference sequence). Trimming removed 7 bases at V and 1 base at J, with 13 bases between.

V gene TRBV28 combines with J gene TRBJ1-1; 7 bases are a match to TRBD1. Germline loops: CDR1 MDHEN, CDR2 SYDVKM. The CDR3 loop spans 15 amino acids. The V and J ends lost 6 bases and 6 bases, in that order; junction bases with no gene match: 13. The CDR3 DNA is TGTGCCAGCAGCCGATCGACAGGGCCCCATTCTGAAGCTTTCTTT. Its protein product is CASSRSTGPHSEAFF.

This clone was counted a few times. The rearrangement uses TRBV7-3 and TRBJ2-2; D gene ambiguous. V lost 5 bases and J lost 2, with 9 bases in between. This CDR3 has 14 amino acids. The germline gives CDR1 SGHTA, CDR2 FQGTGA. CDR3 sequence (DNA): TGTGCCAGCAGCCTTAGTTATAACACCGGGGAGCTGTTTTTT. Protein sequence: CASSLSYNTGELFF.